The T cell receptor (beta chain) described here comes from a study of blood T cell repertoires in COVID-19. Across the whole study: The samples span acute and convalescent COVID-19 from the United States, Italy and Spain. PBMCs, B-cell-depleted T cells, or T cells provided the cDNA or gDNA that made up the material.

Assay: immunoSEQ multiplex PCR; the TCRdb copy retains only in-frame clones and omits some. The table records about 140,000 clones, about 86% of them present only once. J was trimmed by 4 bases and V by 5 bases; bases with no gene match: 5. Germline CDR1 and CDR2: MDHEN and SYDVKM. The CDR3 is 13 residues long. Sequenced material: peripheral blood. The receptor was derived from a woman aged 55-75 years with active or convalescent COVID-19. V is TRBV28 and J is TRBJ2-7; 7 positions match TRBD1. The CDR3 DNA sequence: TGTGCCAGCAGTATCGACAGGGAGTACGAGCAGTACTTC. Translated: CASSIDREYEQYF.